The following is a TCR beta chain sequence with its context. Its antigen remains unidentified. TCRdb's copy holds only in-frame clones and misses some; the assay was immunoSEQ multiplex PCR. The table has about 160,000 clones, roughly nine tenths seen once. This sample is part of a study of lymphopenia after photon versus proton radiotherapy. Study-wide results and limits: After lymphocyte nadir, photon-treated repertoires showed oligoclonal expansion, especially CD8+ Temra. A bigger post-nadir fall in TCR diversity correlated inversely with survival time in deceased patients. Authors raise, but do not show, better survival with proton therapy.

The TCR originated in a man between 45 and 60 years old with gastric cancer. This sample comprised peripheral blood, obtained from a patient treated with photon-based radiotherapy.

CDR3 sequence reads: CASGLVLGQGVQPQHF. In DNA, the CDR3 is TGTGCTAGTGGTTTGGTCCTGGGACAGGGGGTTCAGCCCCAGCATTTT. J is TRBJ1-5 and V is TRBV12-5, with 11 bases fitting TRBD1. The length of the CDR3 is 16 residues. Unmatched junction bases numbered 4, after V lost 0 bases and J lost 6 bases. Germline V gene data show CDR1 as LGHNT and CDR2 as FRNRAP.